This T cell receptor (beta chain) was identified in a study of CD8+ T cells in alopecia areata. RNA was extracted and reverse transcribed into cDNA as the sequencing template. Some clones are missing from TCRdb's copy, which holds only in-frame ones; the method was immunoSEQ multiplex PCR. The table has about 140,000 clones, around 49% seen once. The CDR3 loop spans 16 amino acids. CDR1 LNHNV and CDR2 YYDKDF come from the germline V gene (reference sequence). V gave up 3 bases and J gave up 3 bases; unmatched junction bases: 7. Only a few counts were recorded for this clone. The chain uses TRBV15 and TRBJ1-5; 8 bases line up with TRBD1. The receptor was isolated from a human donor with alopecia areata. The sequences come from CD4+ T cells sorted from blood, collected at week 0. CDR3 nucleotides: TGTGCCACCAGCAGGGGAGGACAGGGTGTCAATCAGCCCCAGCATTTT. Its translation: CATSRGGQGVNQPQHF.